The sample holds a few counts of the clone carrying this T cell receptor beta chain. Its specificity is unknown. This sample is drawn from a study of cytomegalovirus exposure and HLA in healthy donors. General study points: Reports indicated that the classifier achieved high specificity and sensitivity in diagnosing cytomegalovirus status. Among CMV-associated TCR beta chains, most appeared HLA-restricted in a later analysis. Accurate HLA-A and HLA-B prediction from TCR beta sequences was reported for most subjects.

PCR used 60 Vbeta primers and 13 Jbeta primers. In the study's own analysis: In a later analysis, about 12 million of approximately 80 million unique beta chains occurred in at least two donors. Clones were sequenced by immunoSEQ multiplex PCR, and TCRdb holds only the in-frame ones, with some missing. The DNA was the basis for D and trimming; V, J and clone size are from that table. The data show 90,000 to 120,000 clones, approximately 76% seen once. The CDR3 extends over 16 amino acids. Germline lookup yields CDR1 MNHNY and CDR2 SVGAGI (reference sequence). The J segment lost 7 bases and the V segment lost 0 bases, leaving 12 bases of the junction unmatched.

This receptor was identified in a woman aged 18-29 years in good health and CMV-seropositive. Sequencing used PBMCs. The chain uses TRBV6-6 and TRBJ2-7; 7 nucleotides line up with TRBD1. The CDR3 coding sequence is TGTGCCAGCAGTTACTCGTCGTCAGGGGGACCCCCGGAGCAGTACTTC. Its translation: CASSYSSSGGPPEQYF.